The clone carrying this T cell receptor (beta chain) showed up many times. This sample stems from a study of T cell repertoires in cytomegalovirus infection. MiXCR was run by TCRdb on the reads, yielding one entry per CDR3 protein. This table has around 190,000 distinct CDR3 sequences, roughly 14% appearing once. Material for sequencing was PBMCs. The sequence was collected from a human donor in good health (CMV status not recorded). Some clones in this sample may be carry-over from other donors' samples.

Here the CDR3 DNA reads TGTGCCAGTAGTATAGCGCTGAGAGACTATGGCTACACCTTC. Protein sequence: CASSIALRDYGYTF. The chain employs TRBV19 and TRBJ1-2; D not certain. CDR3 length: 14 amino acids. V was clipped by 1 base and J by 3 bases, with 9 bases between them. Per germline, CDR1 LNHDA and CDR2 SQIVND (reference sequence).